Listed below are T cell receptor beta chains from one sample, sequenced in a study of cytotoxic CD8 clonotypes in ibrutinib-treated CLL. Profiling relied on immunoSEQ multiplex PCR, and the TCRdb table lists in-frame clones only, not all of them. Among about 68,000 clones listed, about two thirds were seen once. The sequenced sample was PBMCs, obtained after 12 months of ibrutinib treatment. All receptors derive from a human donor with chronic lymphocytic leukemia. CDR3s include the opening cysteine and the closing phenylalanine or tryptophan. The order of the fields is J gene, V gene, CDR3 protein.

TRBJ1-4	TRBV7-9	CASSLTPPGRNEKLFF
TRBJ2-1	TRBV20-1	CSARGTAEQFF
TRBJ2-3	TRBV10-3	CAISTRQALTQYF
TRBJ2-2	TRBV2	CASKVRGETGELFF
TRBJ2-7	TRBV2	CASSGTPGQGYEQYF
TRBJ1-2	TRBV4-3	CASSQESVQGYGYTF
TRBJ1-4	TRBV28	CASSKTGRTNEKLFF
TRBJ1-1	TRBV5-4	CASSLLPDEAFF
TRBJ2-3	TRBV28	CASSLFRSRTDTQYF
TRBJ1-5	TRBV2	CASSGTSYSNQPQHF
TRBJ1-4	TRBV30	CAWSWGVQKLFF
TRBJ1-4	TRBV6-6	CASSYIRVGEKLFF
TRBJ2-7	TRBV28	CASNPGAGRSYEQYF
TRBJ1-1	TRBV5-4	CASSLPQATKAFF
TRBJ2-2	TRBV30	CAWKAGELFF
TRBJ2-5	TRBV29-1	CSVGGYQETQYF
TRBJ2-5	TRBV5-1	CASSFDGTGVETQYF
TRBJ2-7	TRBV11-2	CASSPGVDRVEQYF
TRBJ2-1	TRBV14	CASSQFRYNEQFF
TRBJ1-2	TRBV28	CASTSRRFYYGYTF
TRBJ2-5	TRBV27	CASSGPPGTQYF
TRBJ2-1	TRBV10-2	CASTPPGTGNEQFF
TRBJ1-1	TRBV6-1	CASSGSRGSEAFF
TRBJ1-1	TRBV5-1	CASSLVGGRDTEAFF
TRBJ1-6	TRBV30	CAWSAPTGDNSPLHF
TRBJ2-7	TRBV28	CASSFAGLSSYEQYF
TRBJ1-2	TRBV6-5	CASRTGPNYGYTF
TRBJ2-7	TRBV30	CAWSHRGKIEQYF
TRBJ1-1	TRBV4-2	CASSRTGMNTEAFF
TRBJ1-1	TRBV21-1	CASSKGDRSTEAFF
TRBJ1-5	TRBV19	CASSIAGLSNQPQHF
TRBJ2-2	TRBV10-3	CAISRTGDNTGELFF
TRBJ2-6	TRBV5-6	CASSPEQGAQVGANVLTF
TRBJ2-5	TRBV5-4	CASSFIQQETQYF
TRBJ1-6	TRBV6-8	CASSNTGGEPFPLCNSPLHF
TRBJ1-5	TRBV9	CASSAGQGPDSNQPQHF
TRBJ2-5	TRBV4-3	CASSQSVGQTQYF
TRBJ1-5	TRBV7-9	CASSSRWSNQPQHF
TRBJ2-1	TRBV6-6	CASSLEGSYNEQFF
TRBJ2-4	TRBV28	CASGTSGGAKNIQYF
TRBJ2-7	TRBV7-2	CASSLNSREQYF
TRBJ2-5	TRBV15	CATSTDRGRETQYF
TRBJ1-1	TRBV2	CASSRYRGYSEAFF
TRBJ1-5	TRBV28	CASSSLWSQHF
TRBJ2-5	TRBV11-2	CASTTSRQPQETQYF
TRBJ1-3	TRBV9	CASSGGLGVGNTIYF
TRBJ1-1	TRBV29-1	CSVDLSGGMNTEAFF
TRBJ2-5	TRBV7-2	CASSSDRAQETQYF
TRBJ1-1	TRBV18	CASSPMGVRGTEAFF
TRBJ1-1	TRBV28	CASSTRQGGTEAFF
TRBJ1-2	TRBV10-2	CASSEGRSSYGYTF